Below are 18 T cell receptor beta chains sequenced from a single sample in a study of cytomegalovirus exposure and HLA in healthy donors. The PCR used 60 Vbeta and 13 Jbeta primers. Assay: immunoSEQ multiplex PCR; the TCRdb copy retains only in-frame clones and omits some. Of under 200,000 clones listed, about 90% are singletons. The sample comprised PBMCs. The receptors were gathered from a boy aged 2 to 10 in good health and CMV-seronegative.

About this clone: The junction does not match germline at one end; this may be a read error. The V gene is TRBV29-1, the J gene TRBJ2-7; tentative D call: TRBD2 (6 bases). CDR1 is SQVTM and CDR2 is ANQGSEA in the germline V gene. The CDR3 runs to 11 residues. The CDR3 here is CSVGGGYEQCF. The CDR3 nucleotides are TGCAGCGTTGGGGGAGGTTACGAGCAGTGCTTC.

The chain has TRBV7-9 and TRBJ1-5, with a tentative D call TRBD1 (6 bases). The CDR3 is 15 amino acids. Deletions cut 7 bases from V and 0 bases from J, with 13 bases between. Germline V CDR1 and CDR2: SEHNR, FQNEAQ (reference sequence). DNA of the CDR3: TGTGCCAGCACCCGGACAGATTATAGCAATCAGCCCCAGCATTTT. Protein: CASTRTDYSNQPQHF.

The CDR3 loop reads CASTPVGADTQYF. DNA for the CDR3: TGTGCCAGTACCCCGGTGGGCGCAGATACGCAGTATTTT. The J gene is TRBJ2-3, the V gene TRBV19; D not certain. The ends were cut back, 7 bases at V and 4 bases at J, with 12 bases in the middle. The CDR3 runs to 13 residues. CDR1 and CDR2 (germline): LNHDA, SQIVND (reference sequence).

The chain joins TRBV29-1 to TRBJ2-7, with 9 bases aligning to TRBD1. In germline, CDR1 is SQVTM, CDR2 ANQGSEA. The J segment lost 2 bases and the V segment lost 0 bases, leaving 5 bases of the junction unmatched. This CDR3 comprises 15 residues. CDR3 amino acids: CSVEDIDRGTYEQYF. As DNA, the CDR3 is TGCAGCGTTGAAGATATAGACAGGGGGACCTACGAGCAGTACTTC.

The chain recombines TRBV6-5 with TRBJ2-1; a possible D gene is TRBD1 (5 bases). Trimming cost V 2 bases and J 11 bases, with 13 bases left between them. The CDR3 runs 13 residues. Germline CDR1 is MNHEY and CDR2 is SVGAGI. As DNA, the CDR3 is TGTGCCAGCAGTTACGGGGCAGGTTTGCAGCAGTTCTTC. Translating gives CASSYGAGLQQFF.

The rearrangement joins TRBV27 to TRBJ1-5, with D perhaps matching TRBD1 (6 bases). The CDR3 has 16 amino acids. The germline V and J ends were trimmed by 5 bases and 1 base, with 15 bases remaining between them. Germline CDR1 and CDR2: MNHEY and SMNVEV (reference sequence). CDR3 DNA: TGTGCCAGCAGTCCCGGGGTGGGGGCAAGCAATCAGCCCCAGCATTTT. It yields the protein CASSPGVGASNQPQHF.

This clone has only one observation. The chain recombines TRBV5-8 with TRBJ2-5, with 7 bases that match TRBD2. V dropped 0 bases and J dropped 5; count of bases not matched to a gene: 13. This CDR3 spans 17 amino acids. Germline V gene sequence: CDR1 SGHTS, CDR2 YDEGEE. The CDR3 DNA reads as TGTGCCAGCAGCTTGGCGGCGGGAGCTTTTCTCGGGGAGACCCAGTACTTC. Residues: CASSLAAGAFLGETQYF.

In this sample, this clone turned up once. The CDR3 sequence is CASSMRRPPWEQYF. In nucleotides, the CDR3 is TGTGCCAGTAGTATGCGGAGACCACCTTGGGAGCAGTACTTC. This chain links TRBV19 with TRBJ2-5, with a weak D call TRBD2 (5 bases). Trimming left V 3 bases short and J 11 bases short, with 19 bases between. This CDR3 has 14 amino acids. The germline V gene encodes CDR1 LNHDA and CDR2 SQIVND (reference sequence).

The V gene is TRBV2, the J gene TRBJ2-7; the match to TRBD2 covers 7 bases. CDR3 length equals 13 residues. With V trimmed by 5 bases and J by 3 bases, 4 bases remained unmatched. Germline V gives CDR1 SNHLY, CDR2 FYNNEI. The CDR3 sequence is CASSLADLYEQYF. The CDR3 DNA reads TGTGCCAGCAGTCTAGCGGATCTCTACGAGCAGTACTTC.

This sequence joins TRBV11-2 and TRBJ2-1, with D perhaps matching TRBD2 (5 bases). CDR1 and CDR2 from the germline V gene are SGHAT and FQNNGV. The CDR3 spans 14 residues. Trimming took 3 bases from V and 7 from J, leaving 13 bases between them. CDR3: CASSFAGPGNEQFF. CDR3 DNA sequence: TGTGCCAGCAGCTTCGCCGGGCCGGGGAATGAGCAGTTCTTC.

V gene TRBV30 combines with J gene TRBJ2-3; the match to TRBD2 covers 7 bases. Trimming cost V 3 bases and J 0 bases; bases outside gene matches: 3. CDR3 size: 14 residues. The germline V gene encodes CDR1 GTSNPN and CDR2 SVGIG (reference sequence). The CDR3 DNA sequence: TGTGCCTGGAGCAGCGGGATCAGCACAGATACGCAGTATTTT. It is translated as CAWSSGISTDTQYF.

This chain connects TRBV28 to TRBJ2-7; tentative D call: TRBD1 (6 bases). The ends were cut back, 6 bases at V and 0 bases at J, with 18 bases in the middle. This CDR3 spans 16 amino acids. CDR1 and CDR2 (germline): MDHEN, SYDVKM. The CDR3 region is CASSPSAGASSYEQYF. As DNA, the CDR3 is TGTGCCAGCAGCCCCTCGGCAGGGGCAAGCTCCTACGAGCAGTACTTC.

The V call is TRBV30, the J call TRBJ1-6, with a weak D call TRBD1 (6 bases). The CDR3 loop spans 13 amino acids. V dropped 2 bases and J dropped 12 bases, with 14 bases sitting between them. From germline, CDR1 is GTSNPN and CDR2 SVGIG (reference sequence). For the CDR3, the DNA is TGTGCCTGGAGTTCCGGGACAACTTTACCCCTCCACTTT. Its translation: CAWSSGTTLPLHF.

The V gene is TRBV27, the J gene TRBJ2-5, with 9 bases aligning to TRBD2. This CDR3 region has 15 residues. V dropped 3 bases and J dropped 1; count of bases not matched to a gene: 3. Germline CDR1 and CDR2: MNHEY and SMNVEV (reference sequence). CDR3 DNA sequence: TGTGCCAGCAGTTTTGGGCGGGGGGGCCAAGAGACCCAGTACTTC. Translation: CASSFGRGGQETQYF.

The V and J genes are TRBV6-4 and TRBJ1-1, with D maybe TRBD1 (5 bases). Trimming took 3 bases from V and 0 from J, leaving 8 bases between them. The CDR3 consists of 14 residues. The germline V gene encodes CDR1 MRHNA and CDR2 SNTAGT. The CDR3 sequence is CASSETEMNTEAFF. CDR3 nucleotide sequence: TGTGCCAGCAGTGAGACAGAGATGAACACTGAAGCTTTCTTT.

The chain is built from TRBV2 and TRBJ1-5, with D perhaps matching TRBD1 (5 bases). CDR3 length equals 13 residues. The germline V gene has CDR1 SNHLY and CDR2 FYNNEI. Trimming cost V 7 bases and J 5 bases, with 12 bases left between them. The CDR3 loop reads CASMGQIYQPQHF. The CDR3 DNA reads TGTGCCAGCATGGGGCAGATCTATCAGCCCCAGCATTTT.

This sequence joins TRBV7-2 and TRBJ2-7; D is uncertain. V lost 2 bases to trimming and J lost 3 bases, with 8 bases between them. Germline-derived CDR1 and CDR2 are SGHTA and FQGNSA. This CDR3 is built from 13 residues. The chain's CDR3 is CASSLTADYEQYF. In DNA, the CDR3 is TGTGCCAGCAGCTTAACCGCAGACTACGAGCAGTACTTC.

The chain recombines TRBV5-4 with TRBJ2-2; 9 nucleotides line up with TRBD2. Per germline, CDR1 SGHNT and CDR2 YYREEE (reference sequence). The length of the CDR3 is 17 residues. The ends lost 3 bases at V and 7 bases at J; junction bases unmatched: 13. CDR3 DNA: TGTGCCAGCAGCTGGGGGGGCTTAGCGGGAGCGGACGGGGAGCTGTTTTTT. This translates into CASSWGGLAGADGELFF.